The 8 T cell receptor beta chains listed next were all sequenced from one sample in a study of Tregs in tolerant kidney transplant recipients. Produced via immunoSEQ multiplex PCR; TCRdb's table is partial and in-frame only. The repertoire includes about 15,000 clones, over 85% of them detected once, and 10% to 15% sits in the top ten. The sequenced sample consisted of CD8+ T cells from blood. These receptor sequences come from a human donor in good health.

The V gene is TRBV29-1, the J gene TRBJ2-5; 8 positions match TRBD2. CDR1 and CDR2 (germline): SQVTM, ANQGSEA. The V and J ends lost 0 bases and 5 bases, in that order; junction bases with no gene match: 5. This CDR3 region has 14 residues. CDR3 sequence (DNA): TGCAGCGTTGAAGACGGGGGGGCCGGGGAGACCCAGTACTTC. Its protein is CSVEDGGAGETQYF.

V is TRBV7-9 and J is TRBJ2-6; D is ambiguous. The CDR3 runs to 16 residues. Germline V gene sequence: CDR1 SEHNR, CDR2 FQNEAQ (reference sequence). V lost 3 bases and J lost 3, with 12 bases in between. The CDR3 protein is CASSFLTGGGANVLTF. The CDR3 DNA sequence: TGTGCCAGCAGCTTCTTGACCGGCGGTGGGGCCAACGTCCTGACTTTC.

The rearrangement links TRBV19 to TRBJ1-3; D ambiguous. This CDR3 has 14 residues. Per germline, CDR1 LNHDA and CDR2 SQIVND (reference sequence). The V and J ends lost 10 bases and 0 bases respectively, with 13 bases between them. Here the CDR3 reads CATETRNSGNTIYF. The CDR3 DNA is TGTGCCACCGAGACTCGGAACTCTGGAAACACCATATATTTT. Supplemented by reference TRBV19 and TRBJ1-3, the full variable domain reads DGGITQSPKYLFRKEGQNVTLSCEQNLNHDAMYWYRQDPGQGLRLIYYSQIVNDFQKGDIAEGYSVSREKKESFPLTVTSAQKNPTAFYLCATETRNSGNTIYFGEGSWLTVV.

This clone was observed a single time. The gene calls are TRBV11-2 and TRBJ1-5, with TRBD1 matching 7 bases. The germline gives CDR1 SGHAT, CDR2 FQNNGV. There are 17 residues in the CDR3. J was trimmed by 5 bases and V by 0 bases; bases with no gene match: 10. The DNA of the CDR3 is TGTGCCAGCAGCTTAGAACCTGACAGGGTGGTGGATCAGCCCCAGCATTTT. Translation: CASSLEPDRVVDQPQHF.

This chain connects TRBV5-1 to TRBJ1-2; tentative D call: TRBD1 (5 bases). CDR1 and CDR2 (germline): SGHRS, YFSETQ. This CDR3 region has 14 residues. Trimming cost V 2 bases and J 2 bases, with 10 bases left between them. CDR3 region: CASSFGDGNYGYTF. The DNA of the CDR3 is TGCGCCAGCAGCTTTGGGGACGGCAACTATGGCTACACCTTC.

J is TRBJ2-1 and V is TRBV7-9, with 7 bases matching TRBD2. Trimming at V came to 4 bases and at J to 2 bases, leaving 5 bases not matched to a gene. This CDR3 has 15 residues. CDR1 and CDR2 (germline): SEHNR, FQNEAQ (reference sequence). CDR3 nucleotides: TGTGCCAGCAGCTACAGAGCGGGAACCTACAATGAGCAGTTCTTC. Its translation is CASSYRAGTYNEQFF.

V gene TRBV19 combines with J gene TRBJ2-6; weak D call: TRBD1 (5 bases). V was pared by 6 bases and J by 2 bases, with 11 bases between. This CDR3 comprises 15 residues. From germline, CDR1 is LNHDA and CDR2 SQIVND (reference sequence). The CDR3 sequence: CASSPGWAGANVLTF. The CDR3 DNA is TGTGCCAGTAGCCCAGGGTGGGCTGGGGCCAACGTCCTGACTTTC.

V usage is TRBV6-1 and J usage is TRBJ2-3; D is unresolved. CDR1 MNHNS and CDR2 SASEGT come from the germline V gene. The CDR3 spans 12 residues. Trimming shortened V by 7 bases and J by 1 base, and 6 bases separated the two germline ends. The CDR3 DNA reads as TGTGCCAGCACCGGCGGCACAGATACGCAGTATTTT. Amino acids: CASTGGTDTQYF.